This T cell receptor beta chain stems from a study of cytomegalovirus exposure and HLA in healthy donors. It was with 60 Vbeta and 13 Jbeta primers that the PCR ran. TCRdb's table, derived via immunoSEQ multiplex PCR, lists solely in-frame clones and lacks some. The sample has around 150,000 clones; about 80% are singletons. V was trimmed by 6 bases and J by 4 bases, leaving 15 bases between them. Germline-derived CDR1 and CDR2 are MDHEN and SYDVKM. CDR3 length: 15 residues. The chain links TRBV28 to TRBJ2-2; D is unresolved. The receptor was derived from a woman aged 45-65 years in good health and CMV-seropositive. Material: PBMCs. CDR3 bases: TGTGCCAGCAGCACAAACCTGGCACGCACCGGGGAGCTGTTTTTT. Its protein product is CASSTNLARTGELFF.